Listed below are T cell receptor beta chains from one sample, sequenced in a study of technical replicates of blood from a handful of donors. Measured with immunoSEQ multiplex PCR; TCRdb has only the in-frame clones, and not every one. The repertoire includes about 80,000 clones, 90% to 95% of them detected once, and 0.38% sits in the top ten. Sequenced: T cells isolated from PBMCs. The receptors stem from a human donor in good health. Each CDR3 is given with its conserved first and last residue. The order of the fields is D gene, J gene, V gene, CDR3 protein. A D gene is named only where the DNA matches it firmly.

>.|TRBJ1-5|TRBV4-2
CASSQEGGNSNQPQHF
>.|TRBJ1-1|TRBV11-1
CASSLDRTGEAFF
>TRBD1|TRBJ1-2|TRBV30
CARYTGGLGYTF
>.|TRBJ2-2|TRBV9
CASSVAGDSLTGELFF
>.|TRBJ1-1|TRBV5-1
CASSLLQVNTEAFF
>.|TRBJ1-2|TRBV9
CASSVGGLPRNGYTF
>.|TRBJ2-1|TRBV2
CASRARSLALGNEQFF
>.|TRBJ2-3|TRBV4-2
CASSQEVSRVGRADTQYF
>.|TRBJ2-1|TRBV9
CASSVGGQGFYNEQFF
>.|TRBJ1-1|TRBV27
CASSLEREEVNTEAFF
>.|TRBJ1-1|TRBV5-1
CASSLRSNTEAFF
>.|TRBJ1-2|TRBV5-6
CASSLAGKGYGYTF
>.|TRBJ2-1|TRBV6-5
CASRSGLYNEQFF
>.|TRBJ1-2|TRBV10-3
CAISEEAPVHYGYTF
>.|TRBJ1-2|TRBV27
CASRPLGGEVGYTF
>TRBD2|TRBJ2-3|TRBV18
CASSPAGDKVVGGTDTQYF
>TRBD1|TRBJ2-3|TRBV6-1
CASSESGGNTQYF
>TRBD1|TRBJ1-5|TRBV14
CASTSIGGWEPQHF
>.|TRBJ1-2|TRBV4-1
CASSQGQTVNYGYTF
>TRBD2|TRBJ2-1|TRBV7-3
CASSLTAGDNEQFF
>.|TRBJ2-2|TRBV13
CASSFSLMQVNTGELFF
>TRBD1|TRBJ1-1|TRBV7-9
CASSWDRGRAEAFF
>.|TRBJ2-3|TRBV18
CASSPPAGTDTQYF
>.|TRBJ2-7|TRBV7-2
CASRYGAYEQYF
>.|TRBJ2-7|TRBV30
CAWNSVVLPDEQYF
>.|TRBJ1-4|TRBV28
CASSGPPTNEKLFF
>.|TRBJ2-5|TRBV9
CASASQPDKPQETQYF
>.|TRBJ2-2|TRBV7-7
CASSLDRGAGELFF
>TRBD1|TRBJ2-3|TRBV29-1
CSSPGQGFTDTQYF
>TRBD2|TRBJ2-5|TRBV7-9
CASSLSQGGETQYF
>.|TRBJ2-3|TRBV5-1
CASSAVGGATDTQYF
>TRBD1|TRBJ2-7|TRBV13
CASSIAPGQGIEQYF
>TRBD2|TRBJ2-3|TRBV11-3
CASSLGGLGDTQYF
>.|TRBJ2-2|TRBV7-3
CASSLYGTGELFF
>.|TRBJ2-2|TRBV7-9
CASSLDTENTGELFF
>.|TRBJ2-5|TRBV2
CASSESTPIQTQYF